A selection of T cell receptor beta chains follows, all from one sample in a study of blood T cell repertoires in COVID-19. Profiling relied on immunoSEQ multiplex PCR, and the TCRdb table lists in-frame clones only, not all of them. The table has about 370,000 clones, roughly nine tenths seen once. Sequencing was performed on PBMCs or T cells enriched from blood (not recorded which). These receptors all stem from a woman aged 35 to 49 who had been exposed to COVID-19. Both conserved end residues are part of each CDR3. D genes are given only for firm matches. Clone size is shown for a subset of rows, as once, few, many or a class of expanded clone.

J gene | clone size | V gene | D gene | CDR3 protein | CDR3 DNA
TRBJ2-1 | NA | TRBV6-4 | NA | CASSDDEGGGQFF | TGTGCCAGCAGTGACGACGAAGGGGGTGGGCAGTTCTTC
TRBJ1-2 | NA | TRBV5-1 | NA | CASSLAPAVYGYTF | TGCGCCAGCAGCTTGGCCCCCGCGGTCTATGGCTACACCTTC
TRBJ1-2 | once | TRBV11-3 | NA | CASPKGVAGPGYTF | TGTGCCAGCCCTAAGGGCGTCGCAGGGCCGGGCTACACCTTC
TRBJ1-2 | NA | TRBV7-2 | TRBD1 | CASSLGMTGSYGYTF | TGTGCCAGCAGCTTAGGAATGACAGGGTCCTATGGCTACACCTTC
TRBJ1-1 | NA | TRBV6-2/TRBV6-3 | NA | CASSWAGKNTEAFF | TGTGCCAGCAGTTGGGCAGGGAAGAACACTGAAGCTTTCTTT
TRBJ2-1 | NA | TRBV24-1 | NA | CATSDSLTVYNEQFF | TGTGCCACCAGTGATTCGTTAACAGTGTACAATGAGCAGTTCTTC
TRBJ2-1 | NA | TRBV7-3 | TRBD2 | CASSSRTSGSYNEQFF | TGTGCCAGCAGCTCCCGGACTAGCGGATCCTACAATGAGCAGTTCTTC
TRBJ1-2 | NA | TRBV6-1 | NA | CASSETASYGYTF | TGTGCCAGCAGTGAGACAGCATCTTATGGCTACACCTTC
TRBJ2-1 | NA | TRBV5-4 | NA | CASSMDPRGEQFF | TGTGCCAGCAGTATGGACCCTCGGGGTGAGCAGTTCTTC
TRBJ2-7 | NA | TRBV19 | NA | CASKNEMRSYEQYF | TGTGCCAGTAAAAATGAAATGAGGTCCTACGAGCAGTACTTC
TRBJ2-1 | NA | TRBV15 | TRBD2 | CATSSGLVGGEQFF | TGTGCCACCAGCAGTGGACTAGTAGGAGGTGAGCAGTTCTTC
TRBJ1-2 | NA | TRBV3-1/TRBV3-2 | TRBD1 | CASSQRQGSYGYTF | TGTGCCAGCAGCCAAAGACAGGGCAGCTATGGCTACACCTTC
TRBJ2-2 | NA | TRBV9 | NA | CASSVVSGTGELFF | TGTGCCAGCAGCGTAGTTTCGGGCACCGGGGAGCTGTTTTTT
TRBJ1-4 | NA | TRBV6-5 | TRBD1 | CASSTDRAANEKLFF | TGTGCCAGCAGTACCGACAGGGCGGCTAATGAAAAACTGTTTTTT
TRBJ1-1 | NA | TRBV19 | NA | CASSDAGGTEAFF | TGTGCCAGTAGTGACGCCGGGGGGACTGAAGCTTTCTTT
TRBJ2-1 | once | TRBV11-3 | NA | CASSPRFDYNEQFF | TGTGCCAGCAGCCCGCGTTTCGACTACAATGAGCAGTTCTTC
TRBJ2-3 | NA | TRBV12-5 | NA | CASGWEMGGDTQYF | TGTGCTAGTGGTTGGGAGATGGGGGGAGATACGCAGTATTTT
TRBJ2-7 | NA | TRBV7-2 | NA | CASSLSYSEGEQYF | TGTGCCAGCAGCTTAAGCTATAGCGAGGGCGAGCAGTACTTC
TRBJ1-2 | NA | TRBV3-1/TRBV3-2 | TRBD1 | CASSPTLSGTGGYGYTF | TGTGCCAGCAGCCCCACCCTTTCCGGGACAGGGGGTTATGGCTACACCTTC
TRBJ1-2 | NA | TRBV20-1 | NA | CSARVVDGYTF | TGCAGTGCTAGAGTAGTAGATGGCTACACCTTC
TRBJ1-5 | NA | TRBV28 | TRBD1 | CASSLRGGGNQPQHF | TGTGCCAGCAGTTTACGAGGGGGCGGAAATCAGCCCCAGCATTTT
TRBJ1-6 | few | TRBV2 | NA | CASSEGRSRDSPLHF | TGTGCCAGCAGTGAAGGGAGGAGTAGGGATTCACCCCTCCACTTT
TRBJ2-7 | NA | TRBV19 | NA | CASSHSGLSSYEQYF | TGTGCCAGTAGTCATAGCGGATTAAGCTCCTACGAGCAGTACTTC
TRBJ1-5 | NA | TRBV6-4 | NA | CANRTLLGNQPQHF | TGTGCCAACCGGACACTACTCGGGAATCAGCCCCAGCATTTT
TRBJ1-5 | few | TRBV7-2 | NA | CASSDDRSNQPQHF | TGTGCCAGCAGCGACGACAGGAGCAATCAGCCCCAGCATTTT
TRBJ1-1 | NA | TRBV7-2 | NA | CASSLVAGAHTEAFF | TGTGCCAGCAGCTTAGTTGCAGGCGCTCACACTGAAGCTTTCTTT
TRBJ2-5 | NA | TRBV2 | TRBD2 | CASSGTRLETQYF | TGTGCCAGCAGTGGGACTAGATTGGAGACCCAGTACTTC
TRBJ1-2 | NA | TRBV18 | TRBD1 | CASSLTAGGPNYGYTF | TGTGCCAGCTCACTAACGGCAGGGGGCCCTAACTATGGCTACACCTTC
TRBJ2-7 | NA | TRBV9 | NA | CASSANSYEQYF | TGTGCCAGCAGCGCCAACTCCTACGAGCAGTACTTC
TRBJ1-1 | NA | TRBV6-1 | NA | CASSETLPAYLGTEAFF | TGTGCCAGCAGTGAAACCTTACCGGCCTACCTAGGAACTGAAGCTTTCTTT
TRBJ1-2 | NA | TRBV5-6 | TRBD1 | CASSTEDRGLYYGYTF | TGTGCCAGCAGCACAGAGGACAGGGGGCTTTATTATGGCTACACCTTC
TRBJ1-2 | NA | TRBV19 | NA | CASSIDRTYGYTF | TGTGCCAGTAGTATTGACAGGACCTATGGCTACACCTTC
TRBJ1-2 | once | TRBV29-1 | NA | CSVPSTTGLYGYTF | TGCAGCGTTCCTTCTACGACAGGACTCTATGGCTACACCTTC
TRBJ2-1 | once | TRBV6-1 | TRBD2 | CASSEGLAGNEQFF | TGTGCCAGCAGTGAAGGACTAGCGGGGAATGAGCAGTTCTTC
TRBJ2-7 | NA | TRBV30 | NA | CAWSVIGVGEQYF | TGTGCCTGGAGTGTAATCGGGGTTGGGGAGCAGTACTTC
TRBJ2-7 | NA | TRBV14 | TRBD1 | CASSHRPGQGRYEQYF | TGTGCCAGCAGCCACCGGCCGGGACAGGGCCGCTACGAGCAGTACTTC
TRBJ2-7 | NA | TRBV10-2 | NA | CASSPTGLEQYF | TGCGCCAGCAGCCCGACAGGATTGGAGCAGTACTTC
TRBJ1-5 | NA | TRBV7-3 | TRBD1 | CASSLIWWDRNCTGNQPQHF | TGTGCCAGCAGCTTAATTTGGTGGGACAGGAACTGTACCGGCAATCAGCCCCAGCATTTT
TRBJ2-5 | NA | TRBV24-1 | TRBD1 | CATSDRQGEETQYF | TGTGCCACCAGTGATAGACAGGGTGAAGAGACCCAGTACTTC
TRBJ1-1 | NA | TRBV29-1 | TRBD1 | CSVYDRVIQGTEAFF | TGCAGCGTTTACGACAGGGTGATTCAGGGGACTGAAGCTTTCTTT
TRBJ1-1 | NA | TRBV6-6 | TRBD1 | CASSFQSGQLEAFF | TGTGCCAGCAGTTTCCAATCGGGACAGCTAGAAGCTTTCTTT
TRBJ1-1 | NA | TRBV7-3 | NA | CASSLNIGGRTEAFF | TGTGCCAGCAGCTTAAACATAGGGGGACGCACTGAAGCTTTCTTT
TRBJ1-3 | NA | TRBV27 | NA | CASSLHPGASGNTIYF | TGTGCCAGCAGTTTACATCCAGGGGCCTCTGGAAACACCATATATTTT
TRBJ1-2 | NA | TRBV19 | NA | CASSIDPWGGRGPGYTF | TGTGCCAGTAGTATAGATCCTTGGGGGGGGCGCGGACCCGGCTACACCTTC
TRBJ2-7 | NA | TRBV27 | TRBD2 | CASSPRGGEQYF | TGTGCCAGCAGCCCCCGGGGGGGCGAGCAGTACTTC
TRBJ1-2 | NA | TRBV18 | NA | CASSPPGFLPDKGYGYTF | TGTGCCAGCTCACCACCGGGTTTCTTACCAGACAAAGGCTATGGCTACACCTTC
TRBJ1-6 | NA | TRBV7-2 | NA | CASSLAHDSYNSPLHF | TGTGCCAGCAGCTTAGCACATGACTCCTATAATTCACCCCTCCACTTT
TRBJ1-1 | NA | TRBV12-3/TRBV12-4 | TRBD1 | CASSLDGQGGAFF | TGTGCCAGCAGTTTGGACGGACAGGGAGGAGCTTTCTTT
TRBJ2-5 | once | TRBV2 | TRBD2 | CASSEKRSSGQETQYF | TGTGCCAGCAGTGAAAAGCGGTCTAGCGGCCAAGAGACCCAGTACTTC
TRBJ1-2 | NA | TRBV2 | TRBD1 | CASRHLTSRGYGYTF | TGTGCCAGTAGACACCTTACAAGCAGGGGGTATGGCTACACCTTC
TRBJ1-2 | NA | TRBV7-8 | NA | CASTPVRGSVYGYTF | TGTGCCAGCACCCCTGTCCGGGGGTCGGTATATGGCTACACCTTC
TRBJ2-5 | NA | TRBV5-1 | TRBD2 | CASSLWPSGQETQYF | TGCGCCAGCAGCTTATGGCCTAGCGGACAAGAGACCCAGTACTTC
TRBJ2-7 | NA | TRBV11-3 | NA | CASGNKYEQYF | TGTGCCAGCGGCAACAAATACGAGCAGTACTTC
TRBJ1-2 | NA | TRBV3-1/TRBV3-2 | NA | CASSQQAQVYGYTF | TGTGCCAGCAGCCAACAGGCTCAGGTCTATGGCTACACCTTC
TRBJ1-2 | once | TRBV28 | NA | CASSPLNYGYTF | TGTGCCAGCAGCCCTTTGAACTATGGCTACACCTTC